The rows below give T cell receptor beta chains drawn from one sample of a study of T cells in narcolepsy. Sequencing was performed with immunoSEQ multiplex PCR; in TCRdb, only in-frame clones are kept and a portion is missing. The data show 30,000 to 35,000 clones, with approximately 80% seen just once and approximately 1% held by the top ten. Sequenced sample: memory (CD45RA-) CD4+ T cells from blood. Receptor source: a human donor in good health. Both conserved end residues are part of each CDR3. The D gene is left open where the match is weak. Only some rows state a clone size, as once, few, many or a class for expanded clones.

v_call	d_call	j_call	clone_size	cdr3_aa	cdr3_nt
TRBV7-9	TRBD2	TRBJ2-2	-	CASSQTSGGLNTGELFF	TGTGCCAGCAGCCAGACTAGCGGGGGCCTGAACACCGGGGAGCTGTTTTTT
TRBV5-1	TRBD1	TRBJ2-3	once	CASSSGQITDTQYF	TGCGCCAGCAGTTCGGGACAGATAACAGATACGCAGTATTTT
TRBV2	TRBD1	TRBJ2-7	once	CASSENRGAYEQYF	TGTGCCAGCAGTGAGAACAGGGGGGCCTACGAGCAGTACTTC
TRBV18	TRBD1	TRBJ1-2	-	CASSQGADGYTF	TGTGCCAGCTCTCAGGGGGCGGATGGCTACACCTTC
TRBV27	-	TRBJ2-5	-	CASSLSGDKETQYF	TGTGCCAGCAGTTTATCGGGCGATAAAGAGACCCAGTACTTC
TRBV7-2	-	TRBJ2-6	-	CASSLAQISGANVLTF	TGTGCCAGCAGCTTAGCACAGATCTCTGGGGCCAACGTCCTGACTTTC
TRBV21-1	-	TRBJ2-7	once	CASSKVPRGAEDTYEQYF	TGTGCCAGCAGCAAAGTCCCCAGGGGGGCGGAAGATACCTACGAGCAGTACTTC
TRBV9	TRBD1	TRBJ1-2	-	CASSVTGQGTYGYTF	TGTGCCAGCAGCGTAACGGGACAGGGAACCTATGGCTACACCTTC
TRBV7-3	-	TRBJ2-7	-	CASSLATGSSYEQYF	TGTGCCAGCAGCCTCGCGACCGGGAGCTCCTACGAGCAGTACTTC
TRBV5-4	-	TRBJ1-2	-	CASSLGAGAYGYTF	TGTGCCAGCAGCTTGGGGGCGGGGGCCTATGGCTACACCTTC
TRBV9	-	TRBJ1-5	-	CASSVAMGQPQHF	TGTGCCAGCAGCGTAGCTATGGGTCAGCCCCAGCATTTT
TRBV6-5	-	TRBJ1-1	-	CATLPGTHHTEAFF	TGTGCCACCCTACCCGGGACACACCACACTGAAGCTTTCTTT
TRBV9	-	TRBJ1-2	-	CASSVQPDRTIYGYTF	TGTGCCAGCAGCGTACAACCAGACAGAACCATCTATGGCTACACCTTC
TRBV19	-	TRBJ2-2	-	CASRGTSGELFF	TGTGCCAGTAGGGGGACTTCCGGGGAGCTGTTTTTT
TRBV30	-	TRBJ1-4	-	CAWKVRGNEKLFF	TGTGCCTGGAAGGTACGGGGTAATGAAAAACTGTTTTTT
TRBV19	TRBD1	TRBJ1-1	-	CASSIRQGQPNTEAFF	TGTGCCAGTAGTATTCGGCAGGGACAGCCGAACACTGAAGCTTTCTTT
TRBV6-1	-	TRBJ2-5	-	CASSEIPASGAETQYF	TGTGCCAGCAGTGAAATCCCCGCGTCGGGGGCAGAGACCCAGTACTTC
TRBV7-2	TRBD2	TRBJ2-1	once	CAPSGGREGSYNEQFF	TGTGCTCCATCCGGTGGGCGGGAGGGGTCCTACAATGAGCAGTTCTTC
TRBV25-1	TRBD1	TRBJ1-6	-	CASSSRTGGNSPLHF	TGTGCCAGCAGTTCTCGGACAGGCGGAAATTCACCCCTCCACTTT
TRBV19	-	TRBJ1-1	-	CASSHGGPTAEAFF	TGTGCCAGTAGTCATGGGGGGCCAACAGCTGAAGCTTTCTTT
TRBV4-3	-	TRBJ2-7	-	CASSQERTIRYEQYF	TGCGCCAGCAGCCAAGAACGGACTATACGCTACGAGCAGTACTTC
TRBV6-1	TRBD2	TRBJ2-2	once	CASSTKRGGSGELFF	TGTGCCAGCAGTACCAAGCGGGGGGGCTCCGGGGAGCTGTTTTTT
TRBV5-1	-	TRBJ2-1	few	CASSLAEVSSYNEQFF	TGCGCCAGCAGCTTGGCCGAAGTCAGCTCCTACAATGAGCAGTTCTTC
TRBV5-8	-	TRBJ2-3	-	CASSSWGRGSTDTQYF	TGTGCCAGCAGCTCCTGGGGCCGGGGGTCCACAGATACGCAGTATTTT
TRBV5-4	-	TRBJ2-3	-	CASSLDGGNTDTQYF	TGTGCCAGCAGCTTGGATGGAGGGAACACAGATACGCAGTATTTT
TRBV4-3	TRBD1	TRBJ1-1	once	CASSQVGQGARTEAFF	TGCGCCAGCAGCCAAGTGGGACAGGGGGCAAGAACTGAAGCTTTCTTT
TRBV19	TRBD1	TRBJ1-5	-	CASSPRGQGAQPQHF	TGTGCCAGTAGTCCGCGGGGACAGGGGGCTCAGCCCCAGCATTTT
TRBV4-1	-	TRBJ2-7	-	CASSQDAMVTYEQYF	TGCGCCAGCAGCCAAGATGCGATGGTTACCTACGAGCAGTACTTC
TRBV7-3	-	TRBJ2-2	-	CASSRLARNTGELFF	TGTGCCAGCAGCCGCCTCGCGAGGAACACCGGGGAGCTGTTTTTT
TRBV5-4	TRBD1	TRBJ2-2	-	CASSRTGGGTGELFF	TGTGCCAGCAGCCGGACAGGGGGTGGCACCGGGGAGCTGTTTTTT
TRBV4-3	-	TRBJ1-1	-	CASSPTGLGGDTEAFF	TGCGCCAGCAGCCCCACCGGGCTGGGGGGGGACACTGAAGCTTTCTTT
TRBV20-1	-	TRBJ2-7	-	CSAWTDYEQYF	TGCAGTGCATGGACTGATTACGAGCAGTACTTC
TRBV7-9	-	TRBJ2-3	-	CASSLGGRNTDTQYF	TGTGCCAGCAGCTTAGGGGGGAGGAACACAGATACGCAGTATTTT
TRBV9	-	TRBJ1-2	-	CASSVAEVGGYTF	TGTGCCAGCAGCGTAGCTGAGGTTGGTGGCTACACCTTC
TRBV27	TRBD2	TRBJ2-1	-	CASSLTSGNSDEQFF	TGTGCCAGCAGTCTCACTAGCGGGAATTCCGATGAGCAGTTCTTC
TRBV28	TRBD2	TRBJ2-7	-	CASRLAGGSSYEQYF	TGTGCCAGCAGACTAGCGGGAGGGAGCTCCTACGAGCAGTACTTC
TRBV5-1	TRBD2	TRBJ2-2	few	CASRPFQLAGGPNTGELFF	TGCGCCAGCAGACCCTTCCAGCTAGCGGGGGGACCCAACACCGGGGAGCTGTTTTTT
TRBV19	-	TRBJ2-7	-	CASSIGVSSSYEQYF	TGTGCCAGTAGTATAGGAGTGTCCTCGTCCTACGAGCAGTACTTC